This T cell receptor (beta chain) was profiled in a study of cytomegalovirus exposure and HLA in healthy donors. Overall study: The approximately 120 validation repertoires were reported in a later analysis to have been generated on the same platform as the 500 to 700 first-cohort repertoires. General observations from the study: According to a subsequent analysis, TCR clusters from the first cohort were inclined to appear together in the 110 or so validation repertoires. The study flagged about 150 TCR beta chains as cytomegalovirus-associated.

Some clones are missing from TCRdb's copy, which holds only in-frame ones; the method was immunoSEQ multiplex PCR. This table holds hundreds of thousands of clones, approximately 90% found once. These donors were members of the approximately 110-subject validation cohort, a group separate from the roughly 670-subject first cohort. This clone has a single count. What it recognizes is unknown. The CDR3 is 13 amino acids. Germline CDR1 and CDR2: SGHAT and FQNNGV. With V trimmed by 5 bases and J by 7 bases, 5 bases remained unmatched. The chain recombines TRBV11-2 with TRBJ1-5; TRBD1 aligns across 7 bases. This TCR was recovered from a young woman in good health and CMV-seronegative. Material: PBMCs. The CDR3 DNA reads as TGTGCCAGCAGCCCTACAGGGGCCCAGCCCCAGCATTTT. It specifies CASSPTGAQPQHF.